These 12 T cell receptor beta chains share one sample of origin, sequenced in a study of T cell repertoires in cytomegalovirus infection. These receptors have no known antigen. TCRdb passed the reads through MiXCR, listing each CDR3 protein once. The sample has roughly 180,000 distinct CDR3 sequences, less than 25% seen once; the top ten hold more than 25%. The input for sequencing was CD8+ T cells from cultured PBMCs, taken from culture after CMV antigen stimulation. The origin of the receptors is a human donor in good health (CMV status not recorded). Some clones in this sample may be carry-over from other donors' samples.

This clonotype was counted at least ten times. The chain couples TRBV7-2 to TRBJ2-7; D gene unclear. V was pared by 5 bases and J by 2 bases, with 16 bases between. Germline loops: CDR1 SGHTA, CDR2 FQGNSA. The CDR3 consists of 15 residues. CDR3 DNA sequence: TGTGCCAGCAGCCTGACGACCACTAAGCCCTACGAGCAGTACTTC. Protein sequence: CASSLTTTKPYEQYF.

This clonotype appeared a few times. The chain uses TRBV4-1 and TRBJ2-1; D is perhaps TRBD2 (5 bases). Trimming cost V 0 bases and J 0 bases, with 12 bases left between them. The germline V gene has CDR1 MGHRA and CDR2 YSYEKL. The CDR3 contains 17 residues. In DNA form, the CDR3 reads TGCGCCAGCAGCCAAGATCAGACTAAAAGCTCCTACAATGAGCAGTTCTTC. It is translated as CASSQDQTKSSYNEQFF.

This clonotype was found a few times. The rearrangement joins TRBV27 to TRBJ2-4; tentatively, D is TRBD1 (6 bases). The V end was cut by 5 bases, the J end by 6 bases, with 8 bases between. This CDR3 region has 12 residues. The germline V gene encodes CDR1 MNHEY and CDR2 SMNVEV (reference sequence). The CDR3 sequence is CASSAQGNIQYF. CDR3 nucleotides: TGTGCCAGCAGTGCACAGGGAAACATTCAGTACTTC.

This clonotype came up once. The genes are TRBV6-2 or TRBV6-3 and TRBJ1-2; weak D call: TRBD1 (5 bases). This CDR3 contains 16 residues. Trimming shortened V by 5 bases and J by 3 bases, and 19 bases separated the two germline ends. Per germline, CDR1 MNHEY and CDR2 SVGEGT. The CDR3 loop reads CASSPGTEEVDYGYTF. The CDR3 DNA reads as TGTGCCAGCAGTCCCGGGACGGAGGAGGTCGACTATGGCTACACCTTC.

The J gene is TRBJ1-2, the V gene TRBV7-2; D is ambiguous. Germline assignment: CDR1 SGHTA and CDR2 FQGNSA. The CDR3 contains 13 residues. The ends were cut back, 0 bases at V and 4 bases at J, with 6 bases in the middle. CDR3 nucleotides: TGTGCCAGCAGCTTAGCGGATTTCTATGGCTACACCTTC. Amino acids: CASSLADFYGYTF.

This clonotype was recorded at least ten times. The chain employs TRBV7-6 and TRBJ1-1, with a possible D match to TRBD1 (5 bases). The V end was cut by 6 bases, the J end by 8 bases, with 13 bases between. Germline CDR1 SGHVS, CDR2 FNYEAQ. This CDR3 is 12 amino acids long. CDR3 in DNA: TGTGCCAGCAGTATGGGGACGGCGGAAGCTTTCTTT. It is translated as CASSMGTAEAFF.

A few counts support this clonotype. The chain has TRBV11-2 and TRBJ2-2, with 8 bases identical to TRBD1. V lost 5 bases, J lost 8 bases, and 10 bases stayed unmatched. This CDR3 comprises 15 residues. Per the germline V gene, CDR1 is SGHAT and CDR2 is FQNNGV. The CDR3 DNA reads TGTGCCAGCAGCAACTCCCCAGGGGGCCGGGGGGAGCTGTTTTTT. Its translation: CASSNSPGGRGELFF. The whole variable domain, filled in from reference TRBV11-2 and TRBJ2-2, reads EAGVAQSPRYKIIEKRQSVAFWCNPISGHATLYWYQQILGQGPKLLIQFQNNGVVDDSQLPKDRFSAERLKGVDSTLKIQPAKLEDSAVYLCASSNSPGGRGELFFGEGSRLTVL.

This clonotype came up a few times. The genes are TRBV20-1 and TRBJ2-1, with TRBD2 matching over 9 bases. J was trimmed by 3 bases and V by 0 bases; bases with no gene match: 9. Germline-derived CDR1 and CDR2 are DFQATT and SNEGSKA (reference sequence). This CDR3 is 17 amino acids long. Here the CDR3 DNA reads TGCAGTGCTAGAGATACGGTAGCGGGGGCCATCTACAATGAGCAGTTCTTC. Amino acids: CSARDTVAGAIYNEQFF.

The CDR3 protein is CASSLRDGYYNEQFF. The CDR3 nucleotides read TGTGCCAGCAGCTTAAGGGACGGGTACTACAATGAGCAGTTCTTC. The J gene is TRBJ2-1, the V gene TRBV7-2; D tentatively reads TRBD1 or TRBD2 (5 bases each). Germline assignment: CDR1 SGHTA and CDR2 FQGNSA. V gave up 2 bases and J gave up 3 bases, with 11 bases separating them. CDR3 length equals 15 residues.

The V gene is TRBV11-2, the J gene TRBJ2-1; 7 bases are shared with TRBD1. This CDR3 is built from 15 residues. V lost 5 bases and J lost 0; bases outside the gene matches: 4. Per germline, CDR1 SGHAT and CDR2 FQNNGV. The CDR3 DNA reads TGTGCCAGCAGCCCGGGACAGAGCTCCTACAATGAGCAGTTCTTC. Its protein is CASSPGQSSYNEQFF.

This clonotype showed up many times. This chain connects TRBV4-3 to TRBJ1-1, with D perhaps TRBD1 (5 bases). Germline CDR1 LGHNA, CDR2 YSLEER. The CDR3 contains 16 residues. Trimming took 0 bases from V and 5 from J, leaving 16 bases between them. The CDR3 loop reads CASSQDHLGDSTEAFF. The DNA for the CDR3 is TGCGCCAGCAGCCAAGATCATCTAGGAGACAGTACTGAAGCTTTCTTT.

V gene TRBV27 combines with J gene TRBJ2-1; D is undetermined. Germline V lookup: CDR1 MNHEY, CDR2 SMNVEV (reference sequence). V lost 4 bases, J lost 5 bases, and 12 bases lay in between. This CDR3 is 14 amino acids long. The CDR3 loop reads CASSSKGPNNEQFF. CDR3 nucleotide sequence: TGTGCCAGCAGTTCCAAGGGCCCTAACAATGAGCAGTTCTTC.